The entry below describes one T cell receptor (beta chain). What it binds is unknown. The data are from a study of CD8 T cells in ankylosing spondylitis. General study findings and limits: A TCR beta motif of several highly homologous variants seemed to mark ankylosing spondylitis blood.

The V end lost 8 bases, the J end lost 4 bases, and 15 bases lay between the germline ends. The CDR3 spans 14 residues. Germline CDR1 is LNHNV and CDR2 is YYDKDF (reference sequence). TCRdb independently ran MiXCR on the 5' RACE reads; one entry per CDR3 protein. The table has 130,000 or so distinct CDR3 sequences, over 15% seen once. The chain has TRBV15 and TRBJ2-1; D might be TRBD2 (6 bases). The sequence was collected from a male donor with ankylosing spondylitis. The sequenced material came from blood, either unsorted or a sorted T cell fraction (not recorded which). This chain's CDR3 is CATDPGAGYNEQFF. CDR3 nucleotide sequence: TGTGCCACCGACCCGGGAGCGGGTTACAATGAGCAGTTCTTC.